This record concerns one TCR beta chain sequence. This sample stems from a study of blood T cell repertoires in COVID-19. Across the study: Researchers got acute and convalescent COVID-19 samples from the United States, Italy and Spain. The cDNA or gDNA used as material had been derived from T cells, B-cell-depleted T cells, or PBMCs.

The V gene's germline CDR1 is LNHDA and CDR2 SQIVND (reference sequence). The CDR3 sequence is 13 residues long. V lost 8 bases and J 5 bases, leaving 15 bases between the germline ends. Methods used by the authors: Counts of nucleated cells, estimated from reference gene primer amplification, were obtained. Generated by immunoSEQ multiplex PCR, the TCRdb table keeps only in-frame clones and is missing some. Clone size and the V and J calls come from that table; the DNA yielded D and trimming. The data show some 270,000 clones, around 86% seen once. Sequencing used peripheral blood. The clonotype was recovered from a man between 40 and 49 years old with active or convalescent COVID-19. The chain employs TRBV19 and TRBJ2-5, with D possibly matching TRBD2 (6 bases). The CDR3 bases are TGTGCCAGTGCCCCGGGGGTCTCGGAGACCCAGTACTTC. Amino acids: CASAPGVSETQYF.